A selection of T cell receptor beta chains follows, all from one sample in a study of shared clonotypes between healthy human individuals. Assay: immunoSEQ multiplex PCR; the TCRdb copy retains only in-frame clones and omits some. Of some 2,000,000 clones listed, around 95% were seen once; the top ten hold around 0.13%. Sequenced sample: naive CD4+ T cells sorted from blood. All receptors come from a man aged 18 to 29 in good health. CDR3s include the opening cysteine and the closing phenylalanine or tryptophan.

17,TRBV15,CATSQPRIVGDNEKLFF
14,TRBV6-5,CASKTGTPDSPLHF
13,TRBV7-2,CASSSPEGLGYTF
13,TRBV7-9,CASSLTGDTEAFF
14,TRBV7-9,CASSFLGGGYEQYF
16,TRBV4-3,CASSERPLAETDTQYF
15,TRBV9,CASSVGGLAAYEQYF
15,TRBV5-1,CASSLGQGVTGELFF
14,TRBV27,CASSFLAGDNEQFF
15,TRBV5-4,CASSSTGQGPEKLFF
13,TRBV10-3,CAISGTAQNIQYF
16,TRBV19,CASTDRGKVRDQPQHF
15,TRBV28,CASSFGRVSSYEQYF
14,TRBV7-8,CASSLVLPTGELFF
15,TRBV5-1,CASTPGGRATDTQYF
12,TRBV10-3,CAITRTGTGYTF
14,TRBV7-9,CASSLRGDHTEAFF
14,TRBV7-8,CASSFTGGTGELFF
19,TRBV30,CAWSVGGWTDGKMNSPLHF
13,TRBV25-1,CASSEGGGNTIYF
14,TRBV6-1,CASSDPTTGREAFF
13,TRBV28,CASSIGAGETQYF
13,TRBV30,CAWTGGAGEKLFF
15,TRBV11-2,CASAGLAGLTGELFF
15,TRBV5-1,CASSLGGTASYEQYF
19,TRBV6-4,CASSDSMEVTRLFSYEQYF
14,TRBV9,CASSVEGLGHEQFF
16,TRBV4-2,CASSQDGTSFTDTQYF
17,TRBV4-1,CASSQPGLAGGTYEQYF
14,TRBV6-1,CASRTGGHTGELFF
16,TRBV7-3,CASSPDGRGAYNEQFF
14,TRBV25-1,CASSEGTSFHEQFF
13,TRBV10-3,CATGAGDDETQYF
14,TRBV7-2,CASRLDRGLDTQYF
11,TRBV19,CASQDRGGYTF
13,TRBV6-4,CASSEKEGTEAFF
15,TRBV6-5,CASSYSGRSGYGYTF
13,TRBV4-1,CASSSRGDTEAFF
16,TRBV30,CAWSVSRRGGTGELFF
14,TRBV9,CASSVEASGNTIYF
17,TRBV5-1,CASSLMGLAGEKETQYF
17,TRBV18,CASSLSLAGGQDNEQFF
16,TRBV7-9,CASSLVVVGAGNIQYF